This T cell receptor (beta chain) comes out of a study of shared clonotypes between healthy human individuals. A single count supports this clone. Its antigen is unknown. CDR3 size: 16 residues. V was pared by 5 bases and J by 4 bases, with 17 bases between. The germline V gene has CDR1 SGHVS and CDR2 FNYEAQ. Repertoires were generated with immunoSEQ multiplex PCR, while TCRdb's copy carries only in-frame clones and drops some. The sample includes 1,400,000 or so clones, approximately 98.5% of them seen just once. Study-level results: When naive CD4 clonotypes were compared across a few donors, around 4.6% were shared.

This receptor was identified in a man under 40 in good health. The specimen sequenced was naive CD4+ T cells sorted from blood. Subset noted: CD45RA+ positively selected. The chain is built from TRBV7-6 and TRBJ2-2, with D tentatively TRBD1 (5 bases). CDR3 sequence: CASSSQGNLITGELFF. CDR3 nucleotides: TGTGCCAGCAGCAGCCAGGGTAATTTAATCACCGGGGAGCTGTTTTTT.